Listed below are T cell receptor beta chains from one sample, sequenced in a study of T cell responses to AZD1222 COVID-19 vaccine. Some clones are missing from TCRdb's copy, which holds only in-frame ones; the method was immunoSEQ multiplex PCR. The top ten hold about 9.3% of the sample, which has some 110,000 clones, around nine tenths seen once. The sequences come from peripheral blood, collected on day 0 of AZD1222 vaccination. The receptors were gathered from an adult in good health. CDR3s include the opening cysteine and the closing phenylalanine or tryptophan. A D gene is named only where the DNA matches it firmly. Clone sizes are given selectively: once, few, many, or a class where the clone is expanded.

d_call: TRBD2
clone_size: .
v_call: TRBV7-3
j_call: TRBJ2-1
cdr3_nt: TGTGCCAGCAGCCAGGGACTAGCGACCTACAATGAGCAGTTCTTC
cdr3_aa: CASSQGLATYNEQFF

d_call: .
clone_size: .
v_call: TRBV27
j_call: TRBJ2-7
cdr3_nt: TGTGCCAGCAGTTTATACGTGGGAGGTGATTACGAGCAGTACTTC
cdr3_aa: CASSLYVGGDYEQYF

d_call: .
clone_size: .
v_call: TRBV18
j_call: TRBJ2-7
cdr3_nt: TGTGCCAGCTCACCCTCCCGCGGGACCCTGGGTGCGCAGTACTTC
cdr3_aa: CASSPSRGTLGAQYF

d_call: .
clone_size: .
v_call: TRBV6-5
j_call: TRBJ2-5
cdr3_nt: TGTGCCAGCAGGAGGGGAAACCAAGAGACCCAGTACTTC
cdr3_aa: CASRRGNQETQYF

d_call: .
clone_size: .
v_call: TRBV6-6
j_call: TRBJ2-3
cdr3_nt: TGTGCCAGCAGTCCTCTTGGAGGGGGCAGACGGGAAACAGATACGCAGTATTTT
cdr3_aa: CASSPLGGGRRETDTQYF

d_call: TRBD2
clone_size: .
v_call: TRBV19
j_call: TRBJ2-1
cdr3_nt: TGTGCCAGTAGTATAGATTTCCAGCGGGAGGATGAGCAGTTCTTC
cdr3_aa: CASSIDFQREDEQFF

d_call: TRBD1
clone_size: .
v_call: TRBV19
j_call: TRBJ2-7
cdr3_nt: TGTGCCAGTAGTATATCTAGCAGGGGGAACTACGAGCAGTACTTC
cdr3_aa: CASSISSRGNYEQYF

d_call: TRBD2
clone_size: .
v_call: TRBV29-1
j_call: TRBJ2-2
cdr3_nt: TGCAGCGTTGGGCGACTAGCGGGGACCGGGGAGCTGTTTTTT
cdr3_aa: CSVGRLAGTGELFF

d_call: .
clone_size: .
v_call: TRBV6-2/TRBV6-3
j_call: TRBJ2-7
cdr3_nt: TGTGCCAGCAGTTACGAAGAAGCCTACGAGCAGTACTTC
cdr3_aa: CASSYEEAYEQYF

d_call: .
clone_size: once
v_call: TRBV18
j_call: TRBJ2-7
cdr3_nt: TGTGCCAGCTCACCACGTACAGAATCCTACGAGCAGTACTTC
cdr3_aa: CASSPRTESYEQYF

d_call: TRBD2
clone_size: .
v_call: TRBV7-9
j_call: TRBJ2-7
cdr3_nt: TGTGCCAGCAGCTCGGGACTAGCGATCTCCTACGAGCAGTACTTC
cdr3_aa: CASSSGLAISYEQYF

d_call: .
clone_size: .
v_call: TRBV3-1/TRBV3-2
j_call: TRBJ2-3
cdr3_nt: TGTGCCAGCAGCCAAATGGGGTCCTCCGCTGATACGCAGTATTTT
cdr3_aa: CASSQMGSSADTQYF

d_call: TRBD2
clone_size: .
v_call: TRBV4-2
j_call: TRBJ2-3
cdr3_nt: TGTGCCAGCAGCCGAGCGACCCCTTCTAGCGGGCGAACAGATACGCAGTATTTT
cdr3_aa: CASSRATPSSGRTDTQYF

d_call: .
clone_size: .
v_call: TRBV29-1
j_call: TRBJ2-6
cdr3_nt: TGCAGCGTAGGACAAAGCTCTGGGGCCAACGTCCTGACTTTC
cdr3_aa: CSVGQSSGANVLTF

d_call: TRBD2
clone_size: .
v_call: TRBV27
j_call: TRBJ2-1
cdr3_nt: TGTGCCAGCAGTTTACGTGGAGCGGGATTTTGGAATGAGCAGTTCTTC
cdr3_aa: CASSLRGAGFWNEQFF

d_call: .
clone_size: .
v_call: TRBV2
j_call: TRBJ2-5
cdr3_nt: TGTGCCAGCAGTGGTAACAGCCAAGAGACCCAGTACTTC
cdr3_aa: CASSGNSQETQYF

d_call: .
clone_size: .
v_call: TRBV27
j_call: TRBJ2-7
cdr3_nt: TGTGCCAGCAGTTACCAGGGGCTCTCCTACGAGCAGTACTTC
cdr3_aa: CASSYQGLSYEQYF

d_call: .
clone_size: .
v_call: TRBV6-4
j_call: TRBJ2-7
cdr3_nt: TGTGCCAGCAGTAACCCCGGTGGCAGGGGCTACGAGCAGTACTTC
cdr3_aa: CASSNPGGRGYEQYF

d_call: .
clone_size: .
v_call: TRBV6-5
j_call: TRBJ2-5
cdr3_nt: TGTGCCAGCAGTTACTCTGGAACGGGGATAGGGACCCAGTACTTC
cdr3_aa: CASSYSGTGIGTQYF

d_call: .
clone_size: .
v_call: TRBV19
j_call: TRBJ2-3
cdr3_nt: TGTGCCAGTAGACAGGGTGGCACAGATACGCAGTATTTT
cdr3_aa: CASRQGGTDTQYF

d_call: TRBD1
clone_size: .
v_call: TRBV7-7
j_call: TRBJ2-5
cdr3_nt: TGTGCTAGCAGCTTAGGACAGGATCAAGAGACCCAGTACTTC
cdr3_aa: CASSLGQDQETQYF

d_call: .
clone_size: .
v_call: TRBV18
j_call: TRBJ2-4
cdr3_nt: TGTGCCAGCTCACCACCACAAGTCGTGGGGAACATTCAGTACTTC
cdr3_aa: CASSPPQVVGNIQYF

d_call: .
clone_size: .
v_call: TRBV7-8
j_call: TRBJ1-5
cdr3_nt: TGTGCCAGCAGCTTAAGTCAAGAGCAGCCCCAGCATTTT
cdr3_aa: CASSLSQEQPQHF

d_call: TRBD1
clone_size: .
v_call: TRBV28
j_call: TRBJ2-2
cdr3_nt: TGTGCCAGCAGGGGACAGGGGGGTTCGAACACCGGGGAGCTGTTTTTT
cdr3_aa: CASRGQGGSNTGELFF